The present T cell receptor beta chain was sequenced within a study of shared clonotypes between healthy human individuals. For the study at large: Every donor yielded three CD4 naive, three CD4 memory, two CD8 naive and one CD8 memory plate.

Clones were sequenced by immunoSEQ multiplex PCR, and TCRdb holds only the in-frame ones, with some missing. Counted here are approximately 810,000 clones, 85% to 95% occurring once; the ten biggest clones make up around 24%. Germline CDR1 is SQVTM and CDR2 is ANQGSEA. The junction had 3 bases not matched to a gene; V was cut back by 4 bases and J by 4 bases. The CDR3 consists of 13 residues. Naive CD8 populations comprised CD45RO-negative cells positively selected for CCR7, excluding terminally differentiated effector memory CD45RA+ cells. All donors qualified as healthy HIV-negative adults and had experienced no recent acute infections or vaccinations. The donor cohort consisted entirely of Caucasian adults residing in Nashville, Tennessee.

The clonotype was recovered from a man younger than 45 in good health. This chain connects TRBV29-1 to TRBJ2-2; 7 positions match TRBD1. Sequencing used naive CD8+ T cells sorted from blood. This CDR3 reads CSVGDSLTGELFF. In DNA, the CDR3 is TGCAGCGTTGGGGACAGCCTCACCGGGGAGCTGTTTTTT.